The 21 T cell receptor beta chains in this list originate from one sample, sequenced in a study of glioma-infiltrating T cells. The iRepertoire nested amplicon-rescue multiplex PCR amplified TCR alpha and beta CDR3s from RNA. TCRdb analysed the multiplex PCR reads with MiXCR anew, one entry per CDR3 protein. The repertoire has 95,000 to 110,000 distinct CDR3 sequences, roughly 30% of them found once; the top ten carry 40% to 45%. Material for sequencing was glioma tissue, nonneoplastic brain tissue, or PBMCs (not recorded which). The source is a human donor with low-grade glioma or glioblastoma, undergoing nonglioma brain surgery, or in good health (not recorded which).

Ten or more counts support this clonotype. The rearrangement links TRBV7-9 to TRBJ1-1; D is uncertain. This CDR3 spans 13 amino acids. Trimming stripped 3 bases from V and 3 bases from J, with 8 bases between. Germline loops: CDR1 SEHNR, CDR2 FQNEAQ (reference sequence). The CDR3 spells CASSFYLDTEAFF. The CDR3 DNA reads TGTGCCAGCAGCTTCTACCTGGACACTGAAGCTTTCTTT.

This clonotype appeared many times. The gene calls are TRBV19 and TRBJ1-1; TRBD1 matches at 7 bases. Germline V gene lookup returns CDR1 LNHDA and CDR2 SQIVND (reference sequence). The CDR3 covers 15 residues. V was clipped by 5 bases and J by 0 bases; unmatched bases: 6. In DNA, the CDR3 is TGTGCCAGTAGTCCCAGGGGGGAAATGAACACTGAAGCTTTCTTT. Translation gives CASSPRGEMNTEAFF.

This clonotype showed up just a few times. The chain has TRBV29-1 and TRBJ1-5; D uncertain. Germline-derived CDR1 and CDR2 are SQVTM and ANQGSEA. Between the trimmed V and J ends, which lost 4 bases and 0 bases, there was a span of 7 bases. The CDR3 has 13 amino acids. The CDR3 region is CSVGAVSNQPQHF. The CDR3 DNA reads as TGCAGCGTTGGGGCAGTTAGCAATCAGCCCCAGCATTTT.

This clonotype was seen only once. The chain links TRBV7-2 to TRBJ2-3; D remains unclear. Trimming took off 5 bases at V and 6 bases at J, with 9 bases between the two ends. The CDR3 covers 12 residues. Germline V gene lookup returns CDR1 SGHTA and CDR2 FQGNSA. In DNA form, the CDR3 reads TGTGCCAGCAGCCGGTGGCCCGATACGCAGTATTTT. Protein product: CASSRWPDTQYF.

Note on this clonotype: Since a much larger clone is just one base distant, this may be a read error. The chain carries TRBV2 and TRBJ2-1; D is ambiguous. Germline V gene data show CDR1 as SNHLY and CDR2 as FYNNEI. The CDR3 extends over 12 amino acids. CDR3 sequence: CAGSEAEGQELF. As DNA, the CDR3 is TGTGCCGGCAGTGAAGCAGAAGGGCAAGAGCTCTTC.

This clonotype was found many times. This CDR3 is CASSQGYSYNEQFF. CDR3 DNA: TGTGCCAGCAGCCAAGGCTACTCCTACAATGAGCAGTTCTTC. The rearrangement uses TRBV3-1 and TRBJ2-1, with D uncertain. The CDR3 length is 14 residues. V shed 1 base and J shed 0 bases, with 4 bases lying between them. Per germline, CDR1 LGHDT and CDR2 YNNKEL (reference sequence).

The chain recombines TRBV4-2 with TRBJ2-2; TRBD1 or TRBD2 may be the D gene (6 bases each). The V end lost 4 bases, the J end lost 10 bases, and 13 bases lay between the germline ends. Germline V gives CDR1 LGHNA, CDR2 YNFKEQ. There are 13 residues in the CDR3. CDR3: CASSRRGPEELFF. DNA for the CDR3: TGTGCCAGCAGCCGACGGGGGCCGGAGGAGCTGTTTTTT.

This clonotype turned up a few times. V is TRBV7-9 and J is TRBJ2-3; TRBD1 aligns across 9 bases. Germline V gives CDR1 SEHNR, CDR2 FQNEAQ (reference sequence). There are 17 residues in the CDR3. V was pared by 0 bases and J by 5 bases, with 9 bases of the junction left unmatched. For the CDR3, the DNA is TGTGCCAGCAGCTTAGCCGACGGGACAGGGCCCGTAGATACGCAGTATTTT. Amino acids: CASSLADGTGPVDTQYF.

This clonotype was counted at least ten times. The chain recombines TRBV6-1 with TRBJ2-5, with a weak D call TRBD1 (6 bases). The CDR3 sequence is 16 residues long. V was pared by 3 bases and J by 5 bases, with 19 bases between. Per germline, CDR1 MNHNS and CDR2 SASEGT. The CDR3 bases are TGTGCCAGCAGTGACCGGAACCGGGACAAAGGGGAGACCCAGTACTTC. Translation gives CASSDRNRDKGETQYF.

This clonotype was detected ten times or more. The V and J genes are TRBV6-1 and TRBJ1-5; D remains ambiguous. Germline V CDR1 and CDR2: MNHNS, SASEGT. This CDR3 comprises 14 residues. Between the trimmed V and J ends, which lost 6 bases and 4 bases, there was a span of 13 bases. The CDR3 spells CASSWTDPNQPQHF. CDR3 in DNA: TGTGCCAGCAGCTGGACGGACCCTAATCAGCCCCAGCATTTT.

V gene TRBV5-1 combines with J gene TRBJ1-1, with a weak D call TRBD1 (5 bases). The CDR3 sequence is 15 residues long. Germline loops: CDR1 SGHRS, CDR2 YFSETQ. Deletions cut 2 bases from V and 3 bases from J, with 14 bases between. CDR3 protein: CASSFGQGGYTEAFF. Here the CDR3 DNA reads TGCGCCAGCAGCTTTGGGCAGGGTGGGTACACTGAAGCTTTCTTT.

There are a few counts of this clonotype. The chain combines TRBV18 with TRBJ1-5, with D tentatively TRBD1 (6 bases). With 3 bases removed from V and 16 bases from J, the gap between germline ends came to 28 bases. Germline V gene lookup returns CDR1 KGHSH and CDR2 LQKENI. This CDR3 has 16 amino acids. Here the CDR3 DNA reads TGTGCCAGCTCACCGGTAGATGCTCTCGGGAGGGGACATCTTCATTTT. Translated: CASSPVDALGRGHLHF. Complete variable domain (other parts from reference TRBV18 and TRBJ1-5): NAGVMQNPRHLVRRRGQEARLRCSPMKGHSHVYWYRQLPEEGLKFMVYLQKENIIDESGMPKERFSAEFPKEGPSILRIQQVVRGDSAAYFCASSPVDALGRGHLHFGDGTRLSIL.

V gene TRBV5-1 combines with J gene TRBJ2-1; 7 bases are shared with TRBD2. CDR3 length: 15 amino acids. V shed 0 bases and J 3 bases; nucleotides not matched to a gene: 3. Germline loops: CDR1 SGHRS, CDR2 YFSETQ. The CDR3 here is CASSLGGSLYNEQFF. DNA of the CDR3: TGCGCCAGCAGCTTGGGCGGGAGTCTCTACAATGAGCAGTTCTTC.

V gene TRBV12-3 or TRBV12-4 combines with J gene TRBJ2-4; D gene unclear. Trimming cost V 1 base and J 9 bases, with 7 bases left between them. CDR3 size: 12 residues. CDR3 sequence: CASSLGGRIQYF. CDR3 coding DNA: TGTGCCAGCAGTTTAGGCGGTCGCATTCAGTACTTC.

V gene TRBV30 combines with J gene TRBJ2-7; tentatively, D is TRBD1 (7 bases). The CDR3 contains 16 residues. V lost 2 bases, J lost 0 bases, and 17 bases lay in between. CDR1 and CDR2 (germline): GTSNPN, SVGIG (reference sequence). Written as DNA, the CDR3 is TGTGCCTGGAGTCCACCAGGGGGGATTAGCTCCTACGAGCAGTACTTC. Residues: CAWSPPGGISSYEQYF.

Regarding this clonotype: This could be a read error, since a much larger clone is one nucleotide away. V is TRBV6-1 and J is TRBJ2-1; 7 bases map to TRBD1. The CDR3 totals 15 residues. Germline V gives CDR1 MNHNS, CDR2 SASEGT. Trimming took 3 bases from V and 9 from J; bases not matched to a gene: 11. The CDR3 bases are TGTGCCAGCAGTGAGCCGGGACAGCTATCCAGTGAGCAGTTCTTC. As protein: CASSEPGQLSSEQFF.

The genes are TRBV10-3 and TRBJ2-7, with TRBD1 matching over 7 bases. Per germline, CDR1 ENHRY and CDR2 SYGVKD. Trimming at V came to 4 bases and at J to 5 bases, leaving 11 bases not matched to a gene. The CDR3 totals 15 residues. CDR3 nucleotide sequence: TGTGCCATCAGTGCGTCTTCGACAGGGTACCACGAGCAGTACTTC. It yields the protein CAISASSTGYHEQYF.

As for this clonotype: This may stem from a read error, because a much larger clone lies one nucleotide away. The rearrangement links TRBV18 to TRBJ1-5, with D perhaps TRBD1 (6 bases). Germline V gene data show CDR1 as KGHSH and CDR2 as LQKENI. There are 12 residues in the CDR3. Written as DNA, the CDR3 is TGTGGCAGCTCACCAGCAGGGGAACCCCAGCATTTT. Translated: CGSSPAGEPQHF.

In the case of this clonotype: A read error may account for a junction end that differs from germline. The chain uses TRBV7-2 and TRBJ2-7; 10 positions agree with TRBD1. There are 14 residues in the CDR3. Germline assignment: CDR1 SGHTA and CDR2 FQGNSA. CDR3 region: CASSLDRGTYEQHF. The CDR3 coding sequence is TGTGCCAGCAGCTTGGACAGGGGGACCTACGAGCAGCACTTC.

This clonotype was detected many times. Germline and junction disagree at one end, which may indicate a read error. The rearrangement joins TRBV6-6 to TRBJ2-7, with D possibly being TRBD1 (7 bases). The length of the CDR3 is 15 residues. The V gene's germline CDR1 is MNHNY and CDR2 SVGAGI (reference sequence). In DNA, the CDR3 is TGTGCCTGCAGTTACTCGAAGGGGGCGGGATACGAGCAGTACTTC. The encoded protein is CACSYSKGAGYEQYF.

This clonotype has just one count. The germline gene is not matched at one end of the junction; a read error may be the cause. The rearrangement links TRBV12-3 or TRBV12-4 to TRBJ2-1; the match to TRBD2 covers 14 bases. The CDR3 runs 14 residues. The CDR3, as DNA: TGTGCCAGCGGGACTAGCGGGGGTGCGTCGGGGCAGCTCTTC. It specifies CASGTSGGASGQLF.